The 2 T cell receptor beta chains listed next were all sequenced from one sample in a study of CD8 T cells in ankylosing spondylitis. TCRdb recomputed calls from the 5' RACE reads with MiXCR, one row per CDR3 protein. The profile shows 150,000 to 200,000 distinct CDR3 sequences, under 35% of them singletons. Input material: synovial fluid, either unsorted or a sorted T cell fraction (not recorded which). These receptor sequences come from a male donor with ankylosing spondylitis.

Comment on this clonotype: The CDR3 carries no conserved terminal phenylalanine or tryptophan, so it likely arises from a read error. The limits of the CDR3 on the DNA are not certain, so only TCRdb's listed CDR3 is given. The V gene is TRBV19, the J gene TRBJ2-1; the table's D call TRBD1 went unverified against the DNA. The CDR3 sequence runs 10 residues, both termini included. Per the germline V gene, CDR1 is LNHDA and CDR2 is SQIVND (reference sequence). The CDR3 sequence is CARIGQGEGL.

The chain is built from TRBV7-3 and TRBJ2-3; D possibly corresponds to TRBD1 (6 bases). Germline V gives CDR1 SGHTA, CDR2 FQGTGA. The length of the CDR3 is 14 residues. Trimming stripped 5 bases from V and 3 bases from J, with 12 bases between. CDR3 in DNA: TGTGCCAGCAGCCCCTTCCAGGGGACAGATACGCAGTATTTT. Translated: CASSPFQGTDTQYF. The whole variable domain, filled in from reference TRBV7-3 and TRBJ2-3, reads GAGVSQTPSNKVTEKGKYVELRCDPISGHTALYWYRQSLGQGPEFLIYFQGTGAADDSGLPNDRFFAVRPEGSVSTLKIQRTERGDSAVYLCASSPFQGTDTQYFGPGTRLTVL.